This T cell receptor (beta chain) emerged from a study of blood T cells in healthy people across ages. A second 7 to 11 cycle PCR used barcoded and J-beta primers. Any given sample supplied a minimum of 2.5 million CDR3-containing paired-end reads. One entry per CDR3 protein, called by TCRdb with MiXCR from the 5' RACE reads. The sample has around 990,000 distinct CDR3 sequences, roughly a quarter seen once. The CDR3 consists of 16 residues. The V end was cut by 0 bases, the J end by 4 bases, with 13 bases between. The germline CDR1 and CDR2 sequences are SGHNT and YENEEA. These data were also reused for a study on T cells of mothers and their children. From that second work: The donor cohort consisted of three healthy Caucasian mothers and their six children. The study found thymic selection shapes TCR recombination output similarly in related and unrelated pairs.

The V gene is TRBV11-3, the J gene TRBJ2-1; TRBD2 might be the D (6 bases). This receptor was obtained from a girl aged 2-9 years in good health. The sequenced sample was blood. The CDR3 reads CASSLDKLAMYNEQFF. DNA of the CDR3: TGTGCCAGCAGCTTAGATAAACTAGCCATGTACAATGAGCAGTTCTTC.